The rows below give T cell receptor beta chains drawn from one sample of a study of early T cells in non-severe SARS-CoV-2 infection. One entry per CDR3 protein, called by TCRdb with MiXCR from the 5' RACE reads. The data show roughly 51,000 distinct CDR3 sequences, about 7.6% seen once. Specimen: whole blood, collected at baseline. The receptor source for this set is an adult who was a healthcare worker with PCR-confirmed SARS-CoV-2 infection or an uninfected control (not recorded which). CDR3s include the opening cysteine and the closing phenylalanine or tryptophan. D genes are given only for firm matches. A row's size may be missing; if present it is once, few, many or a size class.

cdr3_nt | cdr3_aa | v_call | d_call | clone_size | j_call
TGCGCCAGCAGCCAAGATTCAGGCGGGACCCAGTACTTC | CASSQDSGGTQYF | TRBV4-3 | NA | many | TRBJ2-5
TGTGCCAGCAGTTTAACGACAGGGGACGAGCAGTACTTC | CASSLTTGDEQYF | TRBV12-3/TRBV12-4 | TRBD1 | few | TRBJ2-7
TGTGCCAGCAGTTTAGCCGGGACAGGGGGCGCCTCTGAAGCTTTCTTT | CASSLAGTGGASEAFF | TRBV12-3/TRBV12-4 | TRBD1 | NA | TRBJ1-1
TGCGCCAGCAGCTTGGGCCTAGCGGGAAACAATGAGCAGTTCTTC | CASSLGLAGNNEQFF | TRBV5-1 | TRBD2 | many | TRBJ2-1
TGTGCCAGCCAAAATAGGGGACAGGAGTACGAGCAGTACTTC | CASQNRGQEYEQYF | TRBV12-3/TRBV12-4 | TRBD1 | few | TRBJ2-7
TGTGCCAGCAGCTTGCAAACCGAGCAGTACTTC | CASSLQTEQYF | TRBV11-2 | NA | many | TRBJ2-7
TGTGCCAGCAATAAACACAGGGGGGACTCCTACGAGCAGTACTTC | CASNKHRGDSYEQYF | TRBV6-1 | TRBD1 | many | TRBJ2-7
TGCGCCAGCAGCCAAGACAGGGGATGGGGCACCGGGGAGCTGTTTTTT | CASSQDRGWGTGELFF | TRBV4-3 | NA | NA | TRBJ2-2
TGTGCCAGCAGTCTACAGGGGGCAGGGACCGGGGAGCTGTTTTTT | CASSLQGAGTGELFF | TRBV12-3/TRBV12-4 | TRBD1 | NA | TRBJ2-2
TGTGCCAGCAGTACCAACCCGGACGGAACTACGAAGCAGTACTTC | CASSTNPDGTTKQYF | TRBV28 | NA | NA | TRBJ2-7
TGTGCCGGCAGACAGGGGGCGGACACCGGGGAGCTGTTTTTT | CAGRQGADTGELFF | TRBV12-3/TRBV12-4 | TRBD1 | NA | TRBJ2-2
TGCGCCAGCAGAAGCGTCCGGGCCTACGAGCAGTACTTC | CASRSVRAYEQYF | TRBV5-1 | NA | many | TRBJ2-7
TGCAGTGCTAGAGTCGGTAGCGGGCTAGATACGCAGTATTTT | CSARVGSGLDTQYF | TRBV20-1 | TRBD2 | many | TRBJ2-3
TGCGCCAGCAGCCTAAATCAAGGGGCCGGCCATGAGCAGTTCTTC | CASSLNQGAGHEQFF | TRBV4-3 | NA | many | TRBJ2-1
TGTGCCAGCAGCGTAGGGGCGGGAAGCTCCTACAATGAGCAGTTCTTC | CASSVGAGSSYNEQFF | TRBV9 | NA | many | TRBJ2-1
TGTGCCAGCTCACCTTACGGACCAGGCACAGATACGCAGTATTTT | CASSPYGPGTDTQYF | TRBV18 | NA | few | TRBJ2-3
TGTGCCAGCGGGCTCTATTATACGCAGTATTTT | CASGLYYTQYF | TRBV3-1 | NA | NA | TRBJ2-3
TGCGCCAGCAGTTCGACAGCCCGGGATCTAGCGGTGGAGGATACGCAGTATTTT | CASSSTARDLAVEDTQYF | TRBV10-1 | TRBD2 | few | TRBJ2-3
TGTGCCAGCAGTCACAACCCGGGACAGCTCTATGGCTACACCTTC | CASSHNPGQLYGYTF | TRBV6-5 | TRBD1 | many | TRBJ1-2
TGTGCCAGCAGCTCGAGACTACAGGGCTACGAGCAGTACTTC | CASSSRLQGYEQYF | TRBV7-9 | NA | NA | TRBJ2-7
TGTGCCAGCAGCCAAGGGGACAGAAACACAGATACGCAGTATTTT | CASSQGDRNTDTQYF | TRBV3-1 | TRBD1 | NA | TRBJ2-3
TGCAGTGCTAGAGGCCGCGAAAGGGGCCTAACCTTTAGCAATCAGCCCCAGCATTTT | CSARGRERGLTFSNQPQHF | TRBV20-1 | NA | many | TRBJ1-5
TGTGCCACAAAAGGGACAGGGAGAATTGGCTACACCTTC | CATKGTGRIGYTF | TRBV28 | TRBD1 | many | TRBJ1-2
TGCAGTGCTACGGGGTCCGCATCTCTGGACGAGCAGTACTTC | CSATGSASLDEQYF | TRBV20-1 | NA | many | TRBJ2-7
TGTGCCAGCAGTTACGACCCTAGGACCATGAACACTGAAGCTTTCTTT | CASSYDPRTMNTEAFF | TRBV6-6 | NA | many | TRBJ1-1
TGTGCCAGCAGCTTGTTTACGGGAGAGGGTCCGCAGTATTTT | CASSLFTGEGPQYF | TRBV5-4 | NA | many | TRBJ2-3
TGTGCCAGCAGCTTAGGACGGAGCACAGATACGCAGTATTTT | CASSLGRSTDTQYF | TRBV11-2 | NA | NA | TRBJ2-3
TGCAGTGCGCCCACTAGCGGGAGGGCCTACGAGCAGTACTTC | CSAPTSGRAYEQYF | TRBV20-1 | TRBD2 | NA | TRBJ2-7
TGTGCCAGCAGCCAGAACCTAGCGGGGACCGGGGAGCTGTTTTTT | CASSQNLAGTGELFF | TRBV11-2 | TRBD2 | NA | TRBJ2-2
TGTGCCACCAAAAAAGGAGGGAGGGGTGAGCAGTACTTC | CATKKGGRGEQYF | TRBV25-1 | TRBD2 | many | TRBJ2-7
TGTGCCAGCAGTTTCGAGGAAAAAGAGACCCAGTACTTC | CASSFEEKETQYF | TRBV12-3/TRBV12-4 | NA | medium-sized | TRBJ2-5
TGCAGTGCTAGTCCTGCGGGAGGGCCAGAGTACAATGAGCAGTTCTTC | CSASPAGGPEYNEQFF | TRBV20-1 | TRBD2 | many | TRBJ2-1
TGTGCCAGCAGCCCCACTACAGACGGACGGGGCCTCGAGCAGTACTTC | CASSPTTDGRGLEQYF | TRBV11-2 | NA | few | TRBJ2-7
TGTGCCAGCAGTGACAAGAGCGGCAATCAGCCCCAGCATTTT | CASSDKSGNQPQHF | TRBV2 | NA | few | TRBJ1-5
TGTGCCAGCAGCCATGGCCGGGACAAAGTTCACGAGCAGTACTTC | CASSHGRDKVHEQYF | TRBV3-1 | NA | NA | TRBJ2-7
TGTGCCTGGAGTGTAGAGTCCCCAGAAAGCTATGGCTACACCTTC | CAWSVESPESYGYTF | TRBV30 | NA | NA | TRBJ1-2